These T cell receptor beta chains were read from a single sample in a study of shared clonotypes between healthy human individuals. Sequencing used immunoSEQ multiplex PCR; TCRdb keeps in-frame clones, though not all of them. The sample consists of millions of clones, 85% to 95% of them appearing once. The sequenced material came from naive CD4+ T cells from PBMCs. Receptor source: a man between 18 and 29 years old in good health. Some clones in this sample may be carry-over from other donors' samples. Both conserved end residues are part of each CDR3. The listing skips clone size in some rows; elsewhere it reads once, few, many or a size class.

TRBV5-4	TRBJ2-5	-	CASSGDYFQETQYF
TRBV6-1	TRBJ1-1	-	CASSGGQGAFF
TRBV7-6	TRBJ2-7	-	CASSLGGTESSYEQYF
TRBV11-2	TRBJ2-5	-	CASSLVRGLDGETQYF
TRBV5-1	TRBJ2-2	-	CASSLADAGELFF
TRBV21-1	TRBJ2-7	-	CASSKEEETPSTEQYF
TRBV15	TRBJ2-1	-	CATSGRLAGVNEQFF
TRBV28	TRBJ2-5	once	CASRSLGETQYF
TRBV7-9	TRBJ2-3	-	CASSSRRGGRGKLGDTQYF
TRBV4-1	TRBJ1-1	-	CASSQPAGVGAFF
TRBV27	TRBJ2-1	-	CASSIIAGGHGNEQFF
TRBV5-6	TRBJ2-4	-	CASSSGTSGNIQYF
TRBV19	TRBJ1-2	-	CASSMGTGKTYGYTF
TRBV7-6	TRBJ2-7	-	CASSSAPGASYEQYF
TRBV18	TRBJ2-7	-	CASSPTYTDYEQYF
TRBV5-1	TRBJ2-5	-	CASSPASGRQETQYF
TRBV2	TRBJ2-1	once	CASSDAEVNEQFF
TRBV28	TRBJ2-1	-	CASSRTASYNEQFF
TRBV21-1	TRBJ2-7	-	CASSKRDSSYEQYF
TRBV9	TRBJ2-3	-	CASSVDPVRRALPDTQYF
TRBV18	TRBJ1-3	-	CASSPLAVASGNTIYF
TRBV5-1	TRBJ2-7	-	CASSTEPGQRDSYEQYF
TRBV28	TRBJ2-3	-	CASRTLAVPTDTQYF
TRBV6-5	TRBJ1-2	-	CASSWDRRNYGYTF
TRBV19	TRBJ2-3	-	CASSRLLDTQYF
TRBV6-1	TRBJ2-3	few	CASSEATGQGFDTQYF
TRBV27	TRBJ1-3	-	CASSLGPGNTIYF
TRBV11-3	TRBJ2-1	-	CASSPGYYNEQFF
TRBV14	TRBJ2-3	-	CASSQEGTQYF
TRBV7-8	TRBJ1-5	-	CASSLVGEASNQPQHF
TRBV4-1	TRBJ1-1	-	CASSQLGLGGAFF
TRBV29-1	TRBJ1-2	-	CSVGDRGGYGYTF
TRBV28	TRBJ1-1	-	CASSFPPRRQMNTEAFF
TRBV18	TRBJ1-5	-	CASSPNTDNQPQHF
TRBV2	TRBJ1-1	-	CASSEGPGVEAFF
TRBV1	TRBJ2-3	-	CTSSHGRDRGRDTQYF
TRBV6-1	TRBJ1-2	once	CASSEAPGQGYGYTF
TRBV27	TRBJ1-2	-	CASSLNRQGNYGYTF
TRBV5-1	TRBJ1-1	-	CASSSDINTEAFF
TRBV9	TRBJ2-1	once	CASGRDNQQGEQFF
TRBV18	TRBJ1-4	-	CASSPRPVGEKLFF
TRBV5-1	TRBJ2-7	-	CASSPTPGTSYEQYF
TRBV6-1	TRBJ1-5	-	CASGKEQPQHF
TRBV18	TRBJ2-2	once	CASSPRQGDLAGELFF
TRBV5-1	TRBJ1-1	-	CASSLSPPQAFF
TRBV14	TRBJ2-7	-	CASSQGWGRAYEQYF
TRBV7-6	TRBJ2-5	-	CASSLVRGSETQYF
TRBV29-1	TRBJ2-7	-	CSVGGLVPNEQYF